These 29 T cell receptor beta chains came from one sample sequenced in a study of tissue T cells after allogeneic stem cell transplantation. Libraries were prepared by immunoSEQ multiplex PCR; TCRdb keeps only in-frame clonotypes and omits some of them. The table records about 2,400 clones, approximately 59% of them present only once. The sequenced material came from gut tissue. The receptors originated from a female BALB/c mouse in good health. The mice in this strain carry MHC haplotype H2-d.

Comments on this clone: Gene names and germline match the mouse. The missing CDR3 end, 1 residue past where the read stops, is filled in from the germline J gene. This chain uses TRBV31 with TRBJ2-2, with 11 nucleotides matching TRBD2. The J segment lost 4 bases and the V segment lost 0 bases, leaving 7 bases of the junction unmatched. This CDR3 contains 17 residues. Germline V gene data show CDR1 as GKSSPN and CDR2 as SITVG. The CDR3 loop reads CAWSLNWGGAGTGQLYF. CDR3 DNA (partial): TGTGCCTGGAGTCTAAACTGGGGGGGCGCGGGCACCGGGCAGCTCTAC. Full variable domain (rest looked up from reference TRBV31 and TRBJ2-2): AQTIHQWPVAEIKAVGSPLSLGCTIKGKSSPNLYWYWQATGGTLQQLFYSITVGQVESVVQLNLSASRPKDDQFILSTEKLLLSHSGFYLCAWSLNWGGAGTGQLYFGEGSKLTVL.

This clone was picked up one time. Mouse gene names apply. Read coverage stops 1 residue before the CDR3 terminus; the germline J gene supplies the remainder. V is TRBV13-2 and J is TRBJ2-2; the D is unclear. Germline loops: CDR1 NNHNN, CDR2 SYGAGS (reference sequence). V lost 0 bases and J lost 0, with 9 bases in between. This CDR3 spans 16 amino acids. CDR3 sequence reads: CASGDATIANTGQLYF. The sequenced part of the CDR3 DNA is TGTGCCAGCGGTGATGCAACAATCGCAAACACCGGGCAGCTCTAC.

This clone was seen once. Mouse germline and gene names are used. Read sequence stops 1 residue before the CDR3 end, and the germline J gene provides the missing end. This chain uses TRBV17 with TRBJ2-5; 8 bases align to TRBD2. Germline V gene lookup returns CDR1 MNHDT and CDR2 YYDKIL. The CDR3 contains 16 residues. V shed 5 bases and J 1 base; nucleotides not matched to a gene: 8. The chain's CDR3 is CASSQTGEGYQDTQYF. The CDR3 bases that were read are TGTGCTAGCAGTCAGACTGGGGAGGGGTACCAAGACACCCAGTAC.

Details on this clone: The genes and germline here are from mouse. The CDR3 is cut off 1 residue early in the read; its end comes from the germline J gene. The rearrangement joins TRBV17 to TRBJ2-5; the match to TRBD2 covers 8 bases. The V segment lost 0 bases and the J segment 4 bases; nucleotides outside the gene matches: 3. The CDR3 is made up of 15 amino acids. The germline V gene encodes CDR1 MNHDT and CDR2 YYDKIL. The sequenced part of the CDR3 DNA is TGTGCTAGCAGTAGAGAGGGCTGGGGGGAAGACACCCAGTAC. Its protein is CASSREGWGEDTQY. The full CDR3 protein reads CASSREGWGEDTQYF.

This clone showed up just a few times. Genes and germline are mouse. The CDR3 reads CTCSGGGTVSNERLFF. The CDR3 DNA, read in part, is TGCACCTGCAGTGGGGGGGGGACAGTTTCCAACGAAAGATTATTT. This chain connects TRBV1 to TRBJ1-4, with 7 positions matching TRBD1. Sequencing ends 1 residue short of the CDR3 end; the germline J gene provides the rest. The CDR3 has 16 amino acids. Losses at the gene ends were 4 bases for V and 0 bases for J; bases not matched to a gene: 5. Germline assignment: CDR1 NSQYPW and CDR2 LRSPGD (reference sequence). Drawing the rest from reference TRBV1 and TRBJ1-4, the complete variable domain is VTLLEQNPRWRLVPRGQAVNLRCILKNSQYPWMSWYQQDLQKQLQWLFTLRSPGDKEVKSLPGADYLATRVTDTELRLQVANMSQGRTLYCTCSGGGTVSNERLFFGHGTKLSVL.

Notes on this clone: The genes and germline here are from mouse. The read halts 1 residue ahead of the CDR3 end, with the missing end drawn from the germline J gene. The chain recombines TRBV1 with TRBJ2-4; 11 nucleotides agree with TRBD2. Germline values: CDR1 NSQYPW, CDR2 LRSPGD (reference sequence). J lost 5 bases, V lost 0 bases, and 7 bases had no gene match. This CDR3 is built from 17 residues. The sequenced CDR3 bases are TGCACCTGCAGTGCAGAGCGGACTGGGGGGAAAGGAAACACCTTGTAC. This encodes CTCSAERTGGKGNTLY. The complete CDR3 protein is CTCSAERTGGKGNTLYF.

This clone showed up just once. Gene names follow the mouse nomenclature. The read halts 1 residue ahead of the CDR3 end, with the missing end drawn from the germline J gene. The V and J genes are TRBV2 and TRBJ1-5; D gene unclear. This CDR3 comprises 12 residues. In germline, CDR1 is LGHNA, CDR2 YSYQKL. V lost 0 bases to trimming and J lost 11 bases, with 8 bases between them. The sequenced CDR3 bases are TGTGCCAGCAGCCAAGAGGGGAGGACTCCGCTT. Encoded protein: CASSQEGRTPL. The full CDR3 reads CASSQEGRTPLF.

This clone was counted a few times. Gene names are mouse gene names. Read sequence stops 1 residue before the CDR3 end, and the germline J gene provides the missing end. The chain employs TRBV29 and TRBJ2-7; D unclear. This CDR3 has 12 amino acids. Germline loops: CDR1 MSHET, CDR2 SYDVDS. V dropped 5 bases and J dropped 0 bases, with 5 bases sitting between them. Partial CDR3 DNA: TGTGCTAGCAGTATCACCTCCTATGAACAGTAC. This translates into CASSITSYEQY. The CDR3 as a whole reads CASSITSYEQYF. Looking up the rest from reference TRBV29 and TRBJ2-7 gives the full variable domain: DMKVTQMPRYLIKRMGENVLLECGQDMSHETMYWYRQDPGLGLQLIYISYDVDSNSEGDIPKGYRVSRKKREHFSLILDSAKTNQTSVYFCASSITSYEQYFGPGTRLTVL.

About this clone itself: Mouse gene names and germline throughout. The sequenced part of the CDR3 DNA is TGCACCTGCAGTGCAGATACAGATAACAACCAGGCTCCGCTT. Protein product: CTCSADTDNNQAPL. The full CDR3 protein is CTCSADTDNNQAPLF. The gene calls are TRBV1 and TRBJ1-5; D remains unclear. The read terminates 1 residue before the CDR3 end, so the remaining end is supplied by the germline J gene. The CDR3 contains 15 residues. Trimming left V 0 bases short and J 0 bases short, with 6 bases between. In germline, CDR1 is NSQYPW, CDR2 LRSPGD (reference sequence).

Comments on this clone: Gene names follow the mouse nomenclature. Incomplete CDR3 DNA: TGTGCCAGCAGCGCGGGACTGGGGGGAGATGCTGAGCAGTTC. This codes for CASSAGLGGDAEQF. Given in full, the CDR3 is CASSAGLGGDAEQFF. V gene TRBV3 combines with J gene TRBJ2-1, with 12 bases fitting TRBD2. The read ends 1 residue before the CDR3 terminus; that terminus is restored from the germline J gene. This CDR3 contains 15 residues. Germline trimming cut 5 bases from V and 5 bases from J; bases unmatched to any gene: 4. Germline loops: CDR1 SNHLY, CDR2 FYNGKV (reference sequence).

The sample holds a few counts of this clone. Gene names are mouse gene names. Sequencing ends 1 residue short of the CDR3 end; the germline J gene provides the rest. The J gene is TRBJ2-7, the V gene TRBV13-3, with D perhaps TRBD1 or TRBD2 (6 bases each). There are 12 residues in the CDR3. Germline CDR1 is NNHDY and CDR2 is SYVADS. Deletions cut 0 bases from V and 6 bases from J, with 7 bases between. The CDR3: CASSDGGLEQYF. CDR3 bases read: TGTGCCAGCAGTGATGGGGGGCTTGAACAGTAC.

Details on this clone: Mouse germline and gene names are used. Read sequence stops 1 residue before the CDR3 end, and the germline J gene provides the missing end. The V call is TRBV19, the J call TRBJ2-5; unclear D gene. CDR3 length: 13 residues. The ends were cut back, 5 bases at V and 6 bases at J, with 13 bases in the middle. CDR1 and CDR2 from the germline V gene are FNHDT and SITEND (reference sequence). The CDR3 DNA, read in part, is TGTGCCAGCAGCCCTTCCCGGATCGACACCCAGTAC. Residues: CASSPSRIDTQY. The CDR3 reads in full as CASSPSRIDTQYF. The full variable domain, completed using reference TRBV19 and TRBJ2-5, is GGIITQTPKFLIGQEGQKLTLKCQQNFNHDTMYWYRQDSGKGLRLIYYSITENDLQKGDLSEGYDASREKKSSFSLTVTSAQKNEMAVFLCASSPSRIDTQYFGPGTRLLVL.

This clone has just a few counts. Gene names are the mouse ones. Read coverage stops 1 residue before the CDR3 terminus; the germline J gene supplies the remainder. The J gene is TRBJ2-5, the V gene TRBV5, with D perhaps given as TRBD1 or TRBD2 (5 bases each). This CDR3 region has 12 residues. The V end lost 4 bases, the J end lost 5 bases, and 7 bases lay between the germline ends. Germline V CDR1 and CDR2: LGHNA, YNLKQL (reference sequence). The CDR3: CASSPGRDTQYF. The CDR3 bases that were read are TGTGCCAGCAGCCCGGGACGAGACACCCAGTAC.

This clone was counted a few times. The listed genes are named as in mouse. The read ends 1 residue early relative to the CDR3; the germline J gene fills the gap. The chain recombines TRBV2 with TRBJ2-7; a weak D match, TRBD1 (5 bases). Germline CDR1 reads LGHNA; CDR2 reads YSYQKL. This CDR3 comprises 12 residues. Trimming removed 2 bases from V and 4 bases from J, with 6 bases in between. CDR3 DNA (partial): TGTGCCAGCAGCCAACAGGGATATGAACAGTAC. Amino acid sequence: CASSQQGYEQY. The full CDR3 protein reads CASSQQGYEQYF.

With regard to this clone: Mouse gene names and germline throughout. The CDR3 here is CASSDAGGREQYF. The part of the CDR3 DNA that was read is TGTGCCAGCAGTGATGCTGGGGGGCGAGAACAGTAC. The chain recombines TRBV13-3 with TRBJ2-7, with 8 bases matching TRBD2. Read data end 1 residue before the CDR3 end; the end is taken from the germline J gene. CDR3 length: 13 amino acids. After removal of 0 bases from V and 7 bases from J, the junction contained 3 bases not matched to a gene. Germline values: CDR1 NNHDY, CDR2 SYVADS.

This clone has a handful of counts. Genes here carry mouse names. The part of the CDR3 DNA that was read is TGTGGTGCGGGGACAGGGGGCTATGCTGAGCAGTTC. Protein: CGAGTGGYAEQF. The complete CDR3 reads CGAGTGGYAEQFF. The chain combines TRBV20 with TRBJ2-1; 11 bases are shared with TRBD1. From the germline J gene comes the end of the CDR3, since the read stops 1 residue before it. CDR1 is GFQATS, CDR2 STVNSAI, per germline. The CDR3 has 13 residues. The trim removed 6 bases at V and 3 bases at J, leaving 1 base unmatched.

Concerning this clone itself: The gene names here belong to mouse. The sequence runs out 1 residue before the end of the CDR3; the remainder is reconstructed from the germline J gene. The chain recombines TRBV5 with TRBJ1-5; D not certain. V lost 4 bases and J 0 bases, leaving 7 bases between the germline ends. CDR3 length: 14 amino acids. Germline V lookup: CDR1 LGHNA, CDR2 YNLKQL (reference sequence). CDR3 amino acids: CASSPQNNNQAPLF. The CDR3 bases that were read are TGTGCCAGCAGCCCCCAGAATAACAACCAGGCTCCGCTT.

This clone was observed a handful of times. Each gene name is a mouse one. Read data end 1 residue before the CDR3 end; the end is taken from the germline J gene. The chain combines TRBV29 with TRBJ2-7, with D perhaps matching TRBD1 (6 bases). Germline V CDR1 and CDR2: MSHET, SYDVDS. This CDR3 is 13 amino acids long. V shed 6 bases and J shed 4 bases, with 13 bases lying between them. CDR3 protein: CASSRPGTYEQYF. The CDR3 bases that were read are TGTGCTAGCAGCCGTCCCGGGACATATGAACAGTAC.

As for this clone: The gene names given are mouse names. CDR3 DNA (partial): TGCACCTGCAGTGCCTCGACAGTTTCCAACGAAAGATTATTT. The encoded protein is CTCSASTVSNERLF. The CDR3 in full is CTCSASTVSNERLFF. The genes are TRBV1 and TRBJ1-4; a weak D match, TRBD1 (5 bases). The observed sequence ends 1 residue before the CDR3 terminus, with the missing tail filled in from the germline J gene. The V gene lost 3 bases and the J gene lost 0 bases, with 8 bases spanning the gap. Germline-derived CDR1 and CDR2 are NSQYPW and LRSPGD (reference sequence). This CDR3 is 15 amino acids long.

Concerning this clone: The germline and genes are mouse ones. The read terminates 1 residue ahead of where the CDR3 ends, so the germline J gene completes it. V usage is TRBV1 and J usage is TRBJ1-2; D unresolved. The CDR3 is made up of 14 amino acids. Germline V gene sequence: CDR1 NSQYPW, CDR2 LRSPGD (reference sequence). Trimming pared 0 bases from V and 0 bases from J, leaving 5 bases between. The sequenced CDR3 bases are TGCACCTGCAGTGCAGATCCCGCAAACTCCGACTACACC. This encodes CTCSADPANSDYT. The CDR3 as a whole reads CTCSADPANSDYTF.

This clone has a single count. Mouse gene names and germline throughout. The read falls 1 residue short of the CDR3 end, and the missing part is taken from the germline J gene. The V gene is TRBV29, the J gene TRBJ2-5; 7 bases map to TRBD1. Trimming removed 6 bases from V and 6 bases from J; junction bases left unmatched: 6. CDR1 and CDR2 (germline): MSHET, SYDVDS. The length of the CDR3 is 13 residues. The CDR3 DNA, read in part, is TGTGCTAGCAGACGACAGGGAAGGGACACCCAGTAC. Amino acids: CASRRQGRDTQY. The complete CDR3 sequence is CASRRQGRDTQYF.

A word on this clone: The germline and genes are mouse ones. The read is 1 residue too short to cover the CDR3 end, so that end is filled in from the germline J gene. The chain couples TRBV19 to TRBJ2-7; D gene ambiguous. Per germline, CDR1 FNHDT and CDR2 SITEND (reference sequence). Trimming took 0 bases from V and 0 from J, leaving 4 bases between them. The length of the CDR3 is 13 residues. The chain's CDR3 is CASSIEFSYEQYF. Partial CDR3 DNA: TGTGCCAGCAGTATAGAGTTCTCCTATGAACAGTAC.

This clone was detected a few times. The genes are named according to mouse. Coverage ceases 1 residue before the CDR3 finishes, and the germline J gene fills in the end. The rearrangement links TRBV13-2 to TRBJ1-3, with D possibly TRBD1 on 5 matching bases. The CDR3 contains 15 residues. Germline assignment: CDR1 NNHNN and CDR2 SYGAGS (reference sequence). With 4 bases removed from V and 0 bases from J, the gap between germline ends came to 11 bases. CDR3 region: CASGIYRNSGNTLYF. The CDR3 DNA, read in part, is TGTGCCAGCGGTATCTACAGGAATTCTGGAAATACGCTCTAT.

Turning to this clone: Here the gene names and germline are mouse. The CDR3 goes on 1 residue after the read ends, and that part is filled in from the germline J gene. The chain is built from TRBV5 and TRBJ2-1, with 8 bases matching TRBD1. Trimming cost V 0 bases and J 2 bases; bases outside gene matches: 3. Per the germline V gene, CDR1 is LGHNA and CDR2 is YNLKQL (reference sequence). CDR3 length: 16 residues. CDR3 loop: CASSQERDRYYAEQFF. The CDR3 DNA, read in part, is TGTGCCAGCAGCCAAGAGAGGGACAGGTACTATGCTGAGCAGTTC.

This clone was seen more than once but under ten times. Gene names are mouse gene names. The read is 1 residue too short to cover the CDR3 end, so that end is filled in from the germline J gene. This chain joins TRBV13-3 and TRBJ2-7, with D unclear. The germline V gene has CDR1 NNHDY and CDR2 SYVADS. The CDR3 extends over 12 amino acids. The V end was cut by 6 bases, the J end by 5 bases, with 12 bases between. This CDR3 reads CASTDGIHEQYF. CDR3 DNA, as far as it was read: TGTGCCAGCACCGACGGAATACATGAACAGTAC.

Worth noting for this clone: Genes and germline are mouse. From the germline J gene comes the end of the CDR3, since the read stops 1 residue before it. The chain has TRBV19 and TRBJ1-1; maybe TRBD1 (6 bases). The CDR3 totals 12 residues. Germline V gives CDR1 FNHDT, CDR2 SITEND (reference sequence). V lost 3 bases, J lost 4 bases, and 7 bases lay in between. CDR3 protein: CASSTGATEVFF. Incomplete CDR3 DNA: TGTGCCAGCAGTACAGGGGCCACAGAAGTCTTC.

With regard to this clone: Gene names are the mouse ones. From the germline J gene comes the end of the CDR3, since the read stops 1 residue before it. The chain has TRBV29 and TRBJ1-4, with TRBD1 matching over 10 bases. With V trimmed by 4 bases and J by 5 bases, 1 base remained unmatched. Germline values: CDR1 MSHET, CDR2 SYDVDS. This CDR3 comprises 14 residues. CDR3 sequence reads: CASSSGQGNERLFF. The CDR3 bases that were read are TGTGCTAGCAGTTCGGGACAGGGGAACGAAAGATTATTT.

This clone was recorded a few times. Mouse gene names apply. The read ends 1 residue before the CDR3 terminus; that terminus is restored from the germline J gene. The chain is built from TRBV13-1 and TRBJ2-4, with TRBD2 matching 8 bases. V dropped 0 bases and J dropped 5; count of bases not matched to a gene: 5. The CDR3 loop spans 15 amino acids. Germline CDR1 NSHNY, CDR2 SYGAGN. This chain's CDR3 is CASSDDWGLGNTLYF. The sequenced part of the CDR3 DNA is TGTGCCAGCAGTGATGACTGGGGGTTAGGAAACACCTTGTAC.

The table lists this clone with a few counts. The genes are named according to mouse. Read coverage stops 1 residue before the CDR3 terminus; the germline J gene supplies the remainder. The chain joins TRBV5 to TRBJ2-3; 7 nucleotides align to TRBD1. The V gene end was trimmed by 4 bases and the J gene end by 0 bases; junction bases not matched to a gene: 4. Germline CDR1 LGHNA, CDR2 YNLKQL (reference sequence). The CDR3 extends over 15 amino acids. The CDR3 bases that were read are TGTGCCAGCAGCCTCGGGACAGCTAGTGCAGAAACGCTGTAT. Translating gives CASSLGTASAETLY. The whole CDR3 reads CASSLGTASAETLYF.